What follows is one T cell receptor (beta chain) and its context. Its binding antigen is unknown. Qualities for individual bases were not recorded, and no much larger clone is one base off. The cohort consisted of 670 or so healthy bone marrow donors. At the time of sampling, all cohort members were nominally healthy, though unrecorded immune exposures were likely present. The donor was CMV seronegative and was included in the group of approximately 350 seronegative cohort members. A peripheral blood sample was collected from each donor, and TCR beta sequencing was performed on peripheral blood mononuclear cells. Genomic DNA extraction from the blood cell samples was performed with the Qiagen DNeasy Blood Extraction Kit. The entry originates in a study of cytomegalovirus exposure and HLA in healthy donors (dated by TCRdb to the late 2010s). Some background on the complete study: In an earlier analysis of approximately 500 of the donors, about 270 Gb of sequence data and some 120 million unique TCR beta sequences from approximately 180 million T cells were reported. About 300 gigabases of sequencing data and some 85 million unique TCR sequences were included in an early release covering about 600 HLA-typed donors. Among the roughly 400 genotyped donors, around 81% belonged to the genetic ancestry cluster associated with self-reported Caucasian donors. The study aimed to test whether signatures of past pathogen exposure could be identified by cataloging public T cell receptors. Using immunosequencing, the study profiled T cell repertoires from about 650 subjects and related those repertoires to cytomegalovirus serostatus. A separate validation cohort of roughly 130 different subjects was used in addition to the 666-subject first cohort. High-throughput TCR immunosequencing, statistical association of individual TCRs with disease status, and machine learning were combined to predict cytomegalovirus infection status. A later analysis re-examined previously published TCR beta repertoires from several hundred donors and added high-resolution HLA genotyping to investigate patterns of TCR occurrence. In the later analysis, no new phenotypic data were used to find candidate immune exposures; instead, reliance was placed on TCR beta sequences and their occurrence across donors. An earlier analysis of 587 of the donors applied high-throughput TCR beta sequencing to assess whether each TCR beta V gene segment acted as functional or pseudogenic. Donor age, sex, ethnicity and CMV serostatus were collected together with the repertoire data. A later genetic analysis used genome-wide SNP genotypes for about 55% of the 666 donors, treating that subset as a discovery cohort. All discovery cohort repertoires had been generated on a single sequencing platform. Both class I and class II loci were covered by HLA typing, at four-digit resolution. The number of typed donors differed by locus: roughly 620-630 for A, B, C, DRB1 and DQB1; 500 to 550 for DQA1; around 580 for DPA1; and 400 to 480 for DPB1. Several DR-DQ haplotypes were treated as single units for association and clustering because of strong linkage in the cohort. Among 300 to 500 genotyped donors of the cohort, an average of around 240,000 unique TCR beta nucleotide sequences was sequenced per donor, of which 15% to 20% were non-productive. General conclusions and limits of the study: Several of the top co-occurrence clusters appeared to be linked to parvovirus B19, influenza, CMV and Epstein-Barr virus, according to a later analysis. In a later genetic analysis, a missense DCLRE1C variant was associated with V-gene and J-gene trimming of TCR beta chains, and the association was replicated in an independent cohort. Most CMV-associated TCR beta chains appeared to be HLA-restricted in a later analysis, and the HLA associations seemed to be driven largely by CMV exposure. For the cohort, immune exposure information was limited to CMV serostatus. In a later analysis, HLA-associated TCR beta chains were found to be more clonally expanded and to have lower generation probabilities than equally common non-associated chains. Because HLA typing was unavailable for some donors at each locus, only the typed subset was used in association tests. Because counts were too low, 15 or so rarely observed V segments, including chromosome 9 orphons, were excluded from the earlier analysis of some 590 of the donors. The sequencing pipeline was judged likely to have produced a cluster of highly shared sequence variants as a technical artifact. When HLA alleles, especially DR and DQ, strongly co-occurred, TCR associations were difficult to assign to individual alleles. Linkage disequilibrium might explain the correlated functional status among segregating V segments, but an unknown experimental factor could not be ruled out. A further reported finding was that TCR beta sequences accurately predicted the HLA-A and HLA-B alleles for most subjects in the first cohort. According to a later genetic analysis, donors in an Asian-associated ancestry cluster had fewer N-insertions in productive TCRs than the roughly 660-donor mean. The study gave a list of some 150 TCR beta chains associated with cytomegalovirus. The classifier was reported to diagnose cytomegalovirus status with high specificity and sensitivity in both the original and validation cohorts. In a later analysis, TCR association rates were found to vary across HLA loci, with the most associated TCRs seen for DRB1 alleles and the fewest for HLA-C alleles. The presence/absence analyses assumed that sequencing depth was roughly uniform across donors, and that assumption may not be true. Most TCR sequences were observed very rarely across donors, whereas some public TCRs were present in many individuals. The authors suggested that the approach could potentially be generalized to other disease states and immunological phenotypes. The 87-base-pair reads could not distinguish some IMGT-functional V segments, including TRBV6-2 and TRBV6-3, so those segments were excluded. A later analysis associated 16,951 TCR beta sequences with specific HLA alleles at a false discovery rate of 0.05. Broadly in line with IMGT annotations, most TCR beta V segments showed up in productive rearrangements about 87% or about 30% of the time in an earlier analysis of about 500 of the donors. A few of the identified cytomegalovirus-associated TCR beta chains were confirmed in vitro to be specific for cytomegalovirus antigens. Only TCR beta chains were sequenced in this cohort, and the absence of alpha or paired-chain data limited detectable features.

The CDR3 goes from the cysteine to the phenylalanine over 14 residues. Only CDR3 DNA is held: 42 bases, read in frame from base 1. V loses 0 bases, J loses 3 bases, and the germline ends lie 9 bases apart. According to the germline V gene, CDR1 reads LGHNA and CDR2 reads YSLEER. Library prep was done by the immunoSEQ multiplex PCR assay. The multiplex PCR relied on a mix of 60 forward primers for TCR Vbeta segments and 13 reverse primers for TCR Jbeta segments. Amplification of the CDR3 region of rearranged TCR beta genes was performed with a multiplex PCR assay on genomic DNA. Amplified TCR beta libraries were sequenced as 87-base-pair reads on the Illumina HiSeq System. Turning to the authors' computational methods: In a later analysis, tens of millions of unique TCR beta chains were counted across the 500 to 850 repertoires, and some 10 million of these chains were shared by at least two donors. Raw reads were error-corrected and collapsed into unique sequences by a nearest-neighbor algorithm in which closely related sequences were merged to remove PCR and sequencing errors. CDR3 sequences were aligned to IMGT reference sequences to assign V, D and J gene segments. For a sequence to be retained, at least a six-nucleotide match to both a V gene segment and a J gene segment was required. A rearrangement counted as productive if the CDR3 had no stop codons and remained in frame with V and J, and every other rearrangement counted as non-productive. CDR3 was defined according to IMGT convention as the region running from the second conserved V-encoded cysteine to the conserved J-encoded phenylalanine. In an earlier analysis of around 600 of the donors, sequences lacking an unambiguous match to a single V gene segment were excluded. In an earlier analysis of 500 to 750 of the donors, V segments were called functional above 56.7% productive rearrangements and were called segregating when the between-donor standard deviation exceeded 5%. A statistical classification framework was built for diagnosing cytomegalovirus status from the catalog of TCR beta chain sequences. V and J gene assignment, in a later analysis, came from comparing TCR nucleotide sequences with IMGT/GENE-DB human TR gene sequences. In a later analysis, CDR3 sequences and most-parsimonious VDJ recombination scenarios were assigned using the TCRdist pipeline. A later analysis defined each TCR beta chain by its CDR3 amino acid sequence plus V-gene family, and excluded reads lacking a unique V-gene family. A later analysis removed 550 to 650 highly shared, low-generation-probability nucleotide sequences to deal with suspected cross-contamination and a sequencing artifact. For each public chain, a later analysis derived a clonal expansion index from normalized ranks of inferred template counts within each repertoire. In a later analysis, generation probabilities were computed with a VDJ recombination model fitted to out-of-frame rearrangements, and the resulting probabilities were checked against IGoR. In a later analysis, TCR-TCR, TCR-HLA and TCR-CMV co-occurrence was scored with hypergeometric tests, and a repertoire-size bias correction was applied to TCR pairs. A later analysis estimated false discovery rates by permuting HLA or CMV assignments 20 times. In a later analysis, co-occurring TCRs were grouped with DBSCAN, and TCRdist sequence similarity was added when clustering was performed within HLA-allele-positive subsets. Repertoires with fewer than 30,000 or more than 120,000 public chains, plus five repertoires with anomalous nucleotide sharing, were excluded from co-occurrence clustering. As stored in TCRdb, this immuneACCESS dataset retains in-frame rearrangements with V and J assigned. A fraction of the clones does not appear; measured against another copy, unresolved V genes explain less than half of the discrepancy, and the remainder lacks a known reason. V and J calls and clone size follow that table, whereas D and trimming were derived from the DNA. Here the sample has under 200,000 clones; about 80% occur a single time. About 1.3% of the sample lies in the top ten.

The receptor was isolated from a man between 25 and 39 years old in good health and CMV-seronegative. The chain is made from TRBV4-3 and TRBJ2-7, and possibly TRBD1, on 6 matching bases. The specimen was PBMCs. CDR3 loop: CASSQDRGHYEQYF. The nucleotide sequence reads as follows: TGCGCCAGCAGCCAAGATCGGGGACACTACGAGCAGTACTTC.